These 32 T cell receptor beta chains were sequenced from one sample in a study of OX40 agonist ivuxolimab in advanced cancers. Repertoires were generated with immunoSEQ multiplex PCR, while TCRdb's copy carries only in-frame clones and drops some. The top ten hold roughly 2% of the sample, which has approximately 60,000 clones, about 87% seen once. The sequenced sample was CD4+ or CD8+ T cells sorted from blood, obtained in a trial of the OX40 agonist ivuxolimab. These receptors all come from an adult with an advanced solid tumor such as melanoma, head and neck, liver or kidney cancer.

The V call is TRBV6-1, the J call TRBJ2-5, with 10 bases matching TRBD1. Per germline, CDR1 MNHNS and CDR2 SASEGT. The CDR3 contains 15 residues. V was clipped by 7 bases and J by 4 bases; unmatched bases: 9. The CDR3 coding sequence is TGTGCCAGCATTCGACAGGGGGCGGTTTTAGAGACCCAGTACTTC. This encodes CASIRQGAVLETQYF.

This CDR3 is CASSRPSPDINTQYF. The CDR3 DNA is TGTGCCAGCAGTAGACCTAGCCCCGACATAAATACGCAGTATTTT. The J gene is TRBJ2-3, the V gene TRBV6-1; maybe TRBD2 (5 bases). V was trimmed by 5 bases and J by 7 bases, leaving 19 bases between them. In germline, CDR1 is MNHNS, CDR2 SASEGT. The length of the CDR3 is 15 residues.

This clone was seen only a few times. The gene calls are TRBV9 and TRBJ2-7; D unclear. CDR3 length: 10 amino acids. The V end lost 2 bases, the J end lost 5 bases, and 2 bases lay between the germline ends. The germline CDR1 and CDR2 sequences are SGDLS and YYNGEE. The CDR3 loop is CASSVDEQYF. The CDR3 DNA follows: TGTGCCAGCAGCGTGGACGAGCAGTACTTC.

The V and J genes are TRBV12-5 and TRBJ2-5; D not resolved. CDR1 and CDR2 (germline): LGHNT, FRNRAP. This CDR3 has 13 amino acids. The V end lost 2 bases, the J end lost 7 bases, and 11 bases lay between the germline ends. CDR3: CASGLYNTGTQYF. In nucleotides, the CDR3 is TGTGCTAGTGGTTTGTACAATACTGGGACCCAGTACTTC.

The chain links TRBV6-1 to TRBJ1-2; 8 bases agree with TRBD1. Looked up from germline, CDR1 is MNHNS and CDR2 is SASEGT. The junction had 7 bases not matched to a gene; V was cut back by 6 bases and J by 1 base. CDR3 length: 15 residues. CDR3 residues: CASSDRGASNYGYTF. The DNA for the CDR3 is TGTGCCAGCAGCGACAGGGGCGCAAGTAACTATGGCTACACCTTC.

V and J are TRBV28 and TRBJ2-7; 8 nucleotides align to TRBD1. The CDR3 is 15 residues long. V shed 4 bases and J 1 base; nucleotides not matched to a gene: 6. The germline V gene has CDR1 MDHEN and CDR2 SYDVKM. CDR3 in DNA: TGTGCCAGCAGTTCCGGGACAGGAAAATCCTACGAGCAGTACTTC. It yields the protein CASSSGTGKSYEQYF.

J is TRBJ2-1 and V is TRBV2, with a possible D match to TRBD2 (5 bases). Trimming removed 6 bases at V and 8 bases at J, with 17 bases between. CDR3 length equals 14 residues. From germline, CDR1 is SNHLY and CDR2 FYNNEI. CDR3 residues: CASRNNLAGDEQFF. DNA for the CDR3: TGTGCCAGCAGAAACAACCTCGCCGGGGATGAGCAGTTCTTC.

This clone turned up a few times. V is TRBV7-7 and J is TRBJ2-7; the match to TRBD1 covers 7 bases. Trimming at V came to 6 bases and at J to 3 bases, leaving 8 bases not matched to a gene. The CDR3 length is 14 residues. Germline V gene lookup returns CDR1 SSHAT and CDR2 FNYEAQ (reference sequence). This chain's CDR3 is CASSPPGQHYEQYF. Written as DNA, the CDR3 is TGTGCCAGCAGTCCACCGGGACAGCACTACGAGCAGTACTTC.

The V gene is TRBV15, the J gene TRBJ1-2; D gene uncertain. Germline V gene data show CDR1 as LNHNV and CDR2 as YYDKDF (reference sequence). The CDR3 runs 13 residues. V lost 1 base, J lost 2 bases, and 5 bases lay in between. In DNA, the CDR3 is TGTGCCACCAGCAGAGGCAGGAACTATGGCTACACCTTC. Translated: CATSRGRNYGYTF.

V and J are TRBV7-2 and TRBJ2-5; maybe TRBD2 (7 bases). The V gene lost 7 bases and the J gene lost 5 bases, with 20 bases spanning the gap. Germline values: CDR1 SGHTA, CDR2 FQGNSA. This CDR3 region has 15 residues. Here the CDR3 DNA reads TGTGCCAGCACCTCGCTTAGGGGGGGACTGGAGACCCAGTACTTC. Its protein is CASTSLRGGLETQYF. The full variable domain, in which reference TRBV7-2 and TRBJ2-5 provide the parts outside the CDR3, is GAGVSQSPSNKVTEKGKDVELRCDPISGHTALYWYRQSLGQGLEFLIYFQGNSAPDKSGLPSDRFSAERTGGSVSTLTIQRTQQEDSAVYLCASTSLRGGLETQYFGPGTRLLVL.

This clone was counted a single time. The rearrangement uses TRBV5-1 and TRBJ1-3; D is perhaps TRBD1 (5 bases). This CDR3 has 15 residues. The V end lost 5 bases, the J end lost 0 bases, and 12 bases lay between the germline ends. Germline lookup yields CDR1 SGHRS and CDR2 YFSETQ. In DNA form, the CDR3 reads TGCGCCAGCAGTCTGGAGGGGAACTCTGGAAACACCATATATTTT. Amino acids: CASSLEGNSGNTIYF.

The gene calls are TRBV11-3 and TRBJ2-1, with TRBD2 matching 14 bases. With V trimmed by 0 bases and J by 8 bases, 3 bases remained unmatched. CDR1 and CDR2 from the germline V gene are SGHNT and YENEEA. There are 16 residues in the CDR3. The DNA for the CDR3 is TGTGCCAGCAGCTTAGATGGGACTAGCGGGGGACATGAGCAGTTCTTC. Protein: CASSLDGTSGGHEQFF.

The chain links TRBV6-1 to TRBJ2-2; D is perhaps TRBD2 (6 bases). V shed 6 bases and J shed 7 bases, with 12 bases lying between them. CDR1 is MNHNS, CDR2 SASEGT, per germline. CDR3 length equals 13 residues. CDR3 region: CASSPGDGGELFF. CDR3 nucleotide sequence: TGTGCCAGCAGCCCGGGGGACGGCGGGGAGCTGTTTTTT.

V is TRBV5-1 and J is TRBJ1-3; no clear D. This CDR3 contains 18 residues. Germline V gives CDR1 SGHRS, CDR2 YFSETQ. Trimming stripped 0 bases from V and 0 bases from J, with 16 bases between. The CDR3: CASSLDGRGSSSGNTIYF. The CDR3 DNA follows: TGCGCCAGCAGCTTGGACGGAAGAGGGAGCAGCTCTGGAAACACCATATATTTT.

This sequence joins TRBV6-4 and TRBJ2-3; D unresolved. This CDR3 has 14 amino acids. Trimming took 6 bases from V and 5 from J, leaving 15 bases between them. Germline CDR1 reads MRHNA; CDR2 reads SNTAGT. CDR3 DNA: TGTGCCAGCAGCCTTGGCTCCCCCGGAGATACGCAGTATTTT. Translating gives CASSLGSPGDTQYF.

V usage is TRBV19 and J usage is TRBJ1-2, with 7 bases matching TRBD1. Germline CDR1 is LNHDA and CDR2 is SQIVND (reference sequence). CDR3 length equals 12 residues. V was pared by 6 bases and J by 8 bases, with 6 bases of the junction left unmatched. The CDR3 sequence is CASSLGQTGYTF. CDR3 nucleotide sequence: TGTGCCAGTAGCTTGGGACAGACCGGCTACACCTTC.

V is TRBV21-1 and J is TRBJ1-4; TRBD1 was called by the table and not checked on the DNA. TRBV21-1 is a listed pseudogene. The CDR3 sequence is 16 residues long. The CDR3 DNA is TGTGCCAGCAGCAACAGGGTAGGGGCAACTAATGAAAAACTGTTTTTT. Protein: CASSNRVGATNEKLFF.

The count of this clone is one. The V call is TRBV7-6, the J call TRBJ2-3, with 9 bases fitting TRBD1. From germline, CDR1 is SGHVS and CDR2 FNYEAQ. This CDR3 contains 15 residues. V lost 5 bases to trimming and J lost 4 bases; unmatched junction nucleotides: 7. CDR3 sequence (DNA): TGTGCCAGCAGCCCCGGGACAGGGTCCCCAGATACGCAGTATTTT. Residues: CASSPGTGSPDTQYF.

This sequence joins TRBV5-1 and TRBJ2-7, with 10 bases matching TRBD1. V shed 4 bases and J 5 bases; nucleotides not matched to a gene: 6. CDR1 is SGHRS, CDR2 YFSETQ, per germline. CDR3 length equals 14 residues. The CDR3 DNA reads TGCGCCAGCAGCCGGACAGGGGGTGAGGACGAGCAGTACTTC. Protein: CASSRTGGEDEQYF.

This rearrangement joins TRBV27 to TRBJ2-5, with 9 positions matching TRBD2. The end of the DNA is better explained by TRBJ2-7, so the J call may be wrong. CDR1 MNHEY and CDR2 SMNVEV come from the germline V gene (reference sequence). The CDR3 contains 13 residues. In DNA form, the CDR3 reads TGTATTAGCGGGAGCCCCGGTTCCTACGAGCAGTACTTC. Translated, it gives CISGSPGSYEQYF.

This chain joins TRBV4-1 and TRBJ1-6; 7 positions agree with TRBD1. Germline CDR1 MGHRA, CDR2 YSYEKL. This CDR3 is built from 13 residues. With V trimmed by 6 bases and J by 8 bases, 4 bases remained unmatched. CDR3 sequence (DNA): TGCGCCAGCAGAAGGGGGCGCGATTCACCCCTCCACTTT. This translates into CASRRGRDSPLHF.

The J gene is TRBJ2-1, the V gene TRBV11-3; 8 nucleotides line up with TRBD2. The V and J ends lost 0 bases and 10 bases, in that order; junction bases with no gene match: 8. The CDR3 loop spans 15 amino acids. CDR1 SGHNT and CDR2 YENEEA come from the germline V gene. CDR3 sequence reads: CASSLESGGPSEQFF. CDR3 nucleotide sequence: TGTGCCAGCAGCTTAGAATCGGGGGGGCCCTCGGAGCAGTTCTTC.

The chain links TRBV6-1 to TRBJ2-5; 13 nucleotides align to TRBD2. Germline V gives CDR1 MNHNS, CDR2 SASEGT. Trimming removed 0 bases from V and 6 bases from J; junction bases left unmatched: 4. This CDR3 region has 16 residues. Here the CDR3 DNA reads TGTGCCAGCAGTGAAGCGCGGACTAGCGGGAGTAAGACCCAGTACTTC. It codes for CASSEARTSGSKTQYF.

The gene calls are TRBV5-1 and TRBJ1-2; a weak D match, TRBD1 (5 bases). CDR1 SGHRS and CDR2 YFSETQ come from the germline V gene. V lost 1 base, J lost 8 bases, and 12 bases lay in between. The CDR3 loop spans 13 amino acids. CDR3 loop: CASSLMGERGYTF. CDR3 DNA: TGCGCCAGCAGCTTGATGGGGGAACGGGGCTACACCTTC.

The chain uses TRBV2 and TRBJ2-2, with D maybe TRBD1 (6 bases). The germline CDR1 and CDR2 sequences are SNHLY and FYNNEI. V lost 3 bases and J lost 1, with 18 bases in between. This CDR3 spans 18 amino acids. This CDR3 reads CASSDGGGTSLNTGELFF. CDR3 nucleotide sequence: TGTGCCAGCAGTGATGGTGGTGGGACATCGTTGAACACCGGGGAGCTGTTTTTT.

The chain uses TRBV5-1 and TRBJ2-2, with D perhaps matching TRBD1 (5 bases). V shed 4 bases and J shed 0 bases, with 13 bases lying between them. The CDR3 has 16 residues. Looked up from germline, CDR1 is SGHRS and CDR2 is YFSETQ. Here the CDR3 DNA reads TGCGCCAGCAGCGGAGACAGAGGTTCGAACACCGGGGAGCTGTTTTTT. It is translated as CASSGDRGSNTGELFF.

J is TRBJ1-3 and V is TRBV28, with D possibly being TRBD1 (5 bases). The V gene's germline CDR1 is MDHEN and CDR2 SYDVKM. V was clipped by 3 bases and J by 5 bases, with 8 bases between them. This CDR3 region has 13 residues. The CDR3 region is CASSFGQRNTIYF. CDR3 DNA sequence: TGTGCCAGCAGTTTTGGACAAAGAAACACCATATATTTT. Combining the CDR3 with reference TRBV28 and TRBJ1-3 gives the whole variable domain DVKVTQSSRYLVKRTGEKVFLECVQDMDHENMFWYRQDPGLGLRLIYFSYDVKMKEKGDIPEGYSVSREKKERFSLILESASTNQTSMYLCASSFGQRNTIYFGEGSWLTVV.

This clone is a singleton in its sample. At the DNA level, this CDR3 is encoded by other sequences in the same sample as well. J is TRBJ1-3 and V is TRBV7-2; 9 nucleotides match TRBD1. Germline CDR1 SGHTA, CDR2 FQGNSA. This CDR3 region has 15 residues. After removal of 3 bases from V and 4 bases from J, the junction contained 4 bases not matched to a gene. As DNA, the CDR3 is TGTGCCAGCAGCTTCGGGACAGGGAAAGGAAACACCATATATTTT. It codes for CASSFGTGKGNTIYF. The complete variable domain, with remaining parts taken from reference TRBV7-2 and TRBJ1-3, reads GAGVSQSPSNKVTEKGKDVELRCDPISGHTALYWYRQSLGQGLEFLIYFQGNSAPDKSGLPSDRFSAERTGGSVSTLTIQRTQQEDSAVYLCASSFGTGKGNTIYFGEGSWLTVV.

As regards this clone: The junction and the germline gene differ at one end; a read error may be behind it. This chain links TRBV4-2 with TRBJ1-1; no clear D gene. CDR3 length equals 13 residues. Per germline, CDR1 LGHNA and CDR2 YNFKEQ. This chain's CDR3 is CASSQDQSLPVEF. CDR3 sequence (DNA): TGTGCCAGCAGCCAAGATCAGTCTCTACCCGTGGAATTT.

This clone was recorded once. The chain joins TRBV28 to TRBJ1-2; D not certain. Germline lookup yields CDR1 MDHEN and CDR2 SYDVKM. Trimming shortened V by 5 bases and J by 6 bases, and 16 bases separated the two germline ends. This CDR3 has 14 amino acids. CDR3 nucleotides: TGTGCCAGCAGTCCGCTTCCCGGGGTAAATGGCTACACCTTC. Translated, it gives CASSPLPGVNGYTF.

This clone is a singleton in its sample. The chain has TRBV14 and TRBJ1-3; D is unclear. CDR1 is SGHDN and CDR2 is FVKESK in the germline V gene. V gave up 2 bases and J gave up 0 bases, with 5 bases separating them. The CDR3 has 14 amino acids. The CDR3 protein is CASSQFNSGNTIYF. DNA for the CDR3: TGTGCCAGCAGCCAATTCAACTCTGGAAACACCATATATTTT. The whole variable domain, remainder taken from reference TRBV14 and TRBJ1-3, is EAGVTQFPSHSVIEKGQTVTLRCDPISGHDNLYWYRRVMGKEIKFLLHFVKESKQDESGMPNNRFLAERTGGTYSTLKVQPAELEDSGVYFCASSQFNSGNTIYFGEGSWLTVV.

The rearrangement links TRBV7-3 to TRBJ2-3, with TRBD2 as a possible D gene (6 bases). The V gene's germline CDR1 is SGHTA and CDR2 FQGTGA. The V gene lost 0 bases and the J gene lost 7 bases, with 14 bases spanning the gap. This CDR3 contains 15 residues. The CDR3 DNA reads as TGTGCCAGCAGCTTAACGGGAGGCCTAGGACATACGCAGTATTTT. Translating it yields CASSLTGGLGHTQYF.